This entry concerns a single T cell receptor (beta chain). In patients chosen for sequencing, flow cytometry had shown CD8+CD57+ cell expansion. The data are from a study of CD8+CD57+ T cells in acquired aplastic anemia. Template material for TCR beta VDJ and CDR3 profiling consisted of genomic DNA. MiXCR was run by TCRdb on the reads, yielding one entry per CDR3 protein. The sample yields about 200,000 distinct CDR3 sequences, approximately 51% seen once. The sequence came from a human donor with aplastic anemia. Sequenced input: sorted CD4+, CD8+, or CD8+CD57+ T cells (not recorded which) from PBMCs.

CDR3 sequence: CATGNRTSGGAGEQFF. In DNA, the CDR3 is TGTGCCACCGGGAACCGGACTAGCGGGGGGGCCGGTGAGCAGTTCTTC. The chain has TRBV10-3 and TRBJ2-1; 15 bases align to TRBD2. Germline V CDR1 and CDR2: ENHRY, SYGVKD. Trimming removed 10 bases from V and 9 bases from J; junction bases left unmatched: 13. The CDR3 runs 16 residues.